The entry that follows covers one T cell receptor beta chain sequence. The record originates from a study of blood T cell repertoires in COVID-19. Study-level information: The United States, Italy and Spain provided the acute and convalescent COVID-19 samples.

The CDR3 runs 13 residues. With V trimmed by 0 bases and J by 9 bases, 6 bases remained unmatched. Germline CDR1 is SGHRS and CDR2 is YFSETQ. In the authors' methods: Nucleated cell number was recorded as an estimate derived from reference gene primer amplification. Method: immunoSEQ multiplex PCR; TCRdb's copy keeps in-frame clones and lacks some. D and trimming were read from the DNA, whereas the V and J calls and clone size are those reported in that table. The table records 220,000 or so clones, around four fifths of them present only once. This chain connects TRBV5-1 to TRBJ2-7; 7 nucleotides match TRBD1. Material: peripheral blood. The sequence was obtained from a woman older than 75 with COVID-19, enrolled during active disease. CDR3 bases: TGCGCCAGCAGCTTGGGACAGGGTAAGGGGCAGTACTTC. Translation: CASSLGQGKGQYF.